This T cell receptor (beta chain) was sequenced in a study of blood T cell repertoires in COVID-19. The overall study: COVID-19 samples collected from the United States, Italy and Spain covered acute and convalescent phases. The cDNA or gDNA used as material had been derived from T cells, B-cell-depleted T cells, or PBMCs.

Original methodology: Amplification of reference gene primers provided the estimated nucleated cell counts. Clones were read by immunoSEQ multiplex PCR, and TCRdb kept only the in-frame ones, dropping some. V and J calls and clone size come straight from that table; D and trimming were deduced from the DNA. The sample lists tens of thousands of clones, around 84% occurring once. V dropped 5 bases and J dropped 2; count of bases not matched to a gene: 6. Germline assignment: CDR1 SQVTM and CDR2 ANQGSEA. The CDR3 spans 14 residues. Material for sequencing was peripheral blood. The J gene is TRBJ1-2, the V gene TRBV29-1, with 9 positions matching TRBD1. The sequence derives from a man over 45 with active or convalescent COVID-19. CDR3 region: CSVRQGERNYGYTF. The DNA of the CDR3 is TGCAGCGTTAGACAGGGGGAACGAAACTATGGCTACACCTTC.